This T cell receptor beta chain was captured in a study of T cell changes during pregnancy in multiple sclerosis. Assay used: immunoSEQ multiplex PCR; TCRdb lists only in-frame clones, some missing. The data contain 60,000 or so clones, approximately 90% of them seen just once; the ten biggest clones take up roughly 5.2%. The CDR3 length is 16 residues. Germline CDR1 reads SGHTA; CDR2 reads FQGNSA. V was shortened by 5 bases and J by 2 bases, with 17 bases between the two germline ends. Sequenced: peripheral blood from another person, used as feeder cells. The receptor comes from a human donor whose cells served as feeder cells for cultures in a pregnancy study. The chain employs TRBV7-2 and TRBJ2-3, with D perhaps TRBD2 (5 bases). DNA of the CDR3: TGTGCCAGCAGCCTCGCCCAAGCGGTAAACACAGATACGCAGTATTTT. Amino acids: CASSLAQAVNTDTQYF.